Shown below are 8 T cell receptor beta chains from a single sample sequenced in a study of blood T cell repertoires in COVID-19. The method was immunoSEQ multiplex PCR; TCRdb's version includes in-frame clones alone and lacks a portion of them. Of approximately 300,000 clones in the sample, 70% to 90% were seen once. The sample was PBMCs or T cells enriched from blood (not recorded which). Receptors originate from a young woman who had recovered from COVID-19.

The chain is built from TRBV5-1 and TRBJ2-3, with D maybe TRBD2 (7 bases). Germline CDR1 is SGHRS and CDR2 is YFSETQ. V was cut by 2 bases and J by 1 base, with 11 bases left in between. The CDR3 contains 15 residues. The DNA of the CDR3 is TGCGCCAGCAGCTTTGGCGGGGGCCGCACAGATACGCAGTATTTT. Protein product: CASSFGGGRTDTQYF.

The rearrangement uses TRBV9 and TRBJ2-1; no clear D gene. The germline gives CDR1 SGDLS, CDR2 YYNGEE. V was clipped by 4 bases and J by 2 bases, with 10 bases between them. CDR3 length equals 14 residues. This chain's CDR3 is CASSPGRAYNEQFF. As DNA, the CDR3 is TGTGCCAGCAGCCCCGGTCGGGCCTACAATGAGCAGTTCTTC.

V usage is TRBV5-6 and J usage is TRBJ2-1; the match to TRBD1 covers 10 bases. The CDR3 length is 14 residues. Per the germline V gene, CDR1 is SGHDT and CDR2 is YYEEEE. The V segment lost 4 bases and the J segment 6 bases; nucleotides outside the gene matches: 4. CDR3: CASSGGQGFNEQFF. CDR3 coding DNA: TGTGCCAGCAGCGGGGGACAGGGGTTCAATGAGCAGTTCTTC.

This clone was found once. The gene calls are TRBV9 and TRBJ2-2; 12 nucleotides line up with TRBD2. The CDR3 consists of 15 residues. Trimming removed 4 bases from V and 9 bases from J; junction bases left unmatched: 7. Germline loops: CDR1 SGDLS, CDR2 YYNGEE. CDR3: CASSRRTSGDRELFF. The CDR3, as DNA: TGTGCCAGCAGCAGGCGGACTAGCGGGGACCGGGAGCTGTTTTTT.

This chain joins TRBV7-3 and TRBJ2-1; 7 nucleotides align to TRBD1. The germline V gene has CDR1 SGHTA and CDR2 FQGTGA. The CDR3 has 13 residues. The V gene end was trimmed by 5 bases and the J gene end by 4 bases; junction bases not matched to a gene: 2. The CDR3: CASSRGQYNEQFF. The CDR3 DNA reads as TGTGCCAGCAGCAGGGGACAGTACAATGAGCAGTTCTTC.

V and J are TRBV9 and TRBJ1-2; D perhaps matches TRBD1 (5 bases). The CDR3 extends over 16 amino acids. Between the trimmed V and J ends, which lost 2 bases and 2 bases, there was a span of 16 bases. From germline, CDR1 is SGDLS and CDR2 YYNGEE. In nucleotides, the CDR3 is TGTGCCAGCAGCGTTGGGCATGGGAGGGACAACTATGGCTACACCTTC. This codes for CASSVGHGRDNYGYTF.

The chain employs TRBV4-1 and TRBJ1-2; D is uncertain. Germline V gene sequence: CDR1 MGHRA, CDR2 YSYEKL. V was trimmed by 0 bases and J by 1 base, leaving 9 bases between them. The CDR3 is 15 residues long. CDR3 in amino acids: CASSQERSLNYGYTF. CDR3 nucleotides: TGCGCCAGCAGCCAAGAACGGTCGCTTAACTATGGCTACACCTTC.

Remarks on this clone: The sample holds other DNA sequences that translate to the same CDR3. The rearrangement joins TRBV7-2 to TRBJ2-1; 11 bases fit TRBD2. Germline V lookup: CDR1 SGHTA, CDR2 FQGNSA. The CDR3 runs to 16 residues. V dropped 5 bases and J dropped 4; count of bases not matched to a gene: 7. CDR3 loop: CASSPSLAGGYNEQFF. DNA for the CDR3: TGTGCCAGCAGCCCAAGTCTAGCGGGGGGATACAATGAGCAGTTCTTC.